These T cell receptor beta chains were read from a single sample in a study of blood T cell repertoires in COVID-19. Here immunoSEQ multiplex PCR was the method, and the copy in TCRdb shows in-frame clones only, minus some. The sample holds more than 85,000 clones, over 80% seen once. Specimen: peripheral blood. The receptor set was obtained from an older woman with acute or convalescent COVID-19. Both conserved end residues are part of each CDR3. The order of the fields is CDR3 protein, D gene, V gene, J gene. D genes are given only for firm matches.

CASSPFGSGGQETQYF,TRBD2,TRBV18,TRBJ2-5
CASSFIRGGGFQETQYF,NA,TRBV7-9,TRBJ2-5
CATSTRQVLSQPQHF,NA,TRBV15,TRBJ1-5
CAWKGAGRETQYF,NA,TRBV30,TRBJ2-5
CASSLALGEAYEQYF,NA,TRBV7-3,TRBJ2-7
CASSYARNYGYTF,NA,TRBV6-5,TRBJ1-2
CASSLGGSYEQYF,NA,TRBV12-3/TRBV12-4,TRBJ2-7
CASSSSGLYNEKLFF,NA,TRBV18,TRBJ1-4
CASSKGQGRNQPQHF,TRBD1,TRBV2,TRBJ1-5
CSGRTGGLTEAFF,TRBD1,TRBV29-1,TRBJ1-1
CASSYGPVNGYTF,NA,TRBV6-5,TRBJ1-2